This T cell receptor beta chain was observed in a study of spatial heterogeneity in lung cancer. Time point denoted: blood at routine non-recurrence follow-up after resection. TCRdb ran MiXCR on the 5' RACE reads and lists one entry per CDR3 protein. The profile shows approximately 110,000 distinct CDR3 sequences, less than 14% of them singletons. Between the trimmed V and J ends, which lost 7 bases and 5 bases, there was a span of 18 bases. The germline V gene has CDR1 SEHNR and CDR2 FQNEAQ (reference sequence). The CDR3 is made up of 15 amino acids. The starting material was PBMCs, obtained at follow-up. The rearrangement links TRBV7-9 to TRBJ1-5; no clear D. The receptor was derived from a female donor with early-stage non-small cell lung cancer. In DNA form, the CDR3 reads TGTGCCAGCACGACTGGTTCTGGAGGCGATCAGCCCCAGCATTTT. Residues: CASTTGSGGDQPQHF.